The T cell receptor (beta chain) under discussion was sequenced for a study of Ad26.COV2.S vaccination and SARS-CoV-2 variants. Overall study: Vaccine-arm donor from the placebo-controlled COV1001 Ad26.COV2.S trial.

In regard to this clone: The antigen is unknown.

V trimming: 11 bases; J trimming: 0 bases; junction bases outside the gene matches: 9. The CDR3 has 16 residues. Germline assignment: CDR1 ENHRY and CDR2 SYGVKD. Treatment denoted: over 15 received Ad26.COV2.S at low or high dose, single or two shots; 5 received placebo; per-sample allocation not given. The investigators took samples on day 63 after the first vaccine or placebo injection. At a Boston site, the person donating was an adult of 18-55 years. Libraries were prepared by immunoSEQ multiplex PCR; TCRdb keeps only in-frame clonotypes and omits some of them. This repertoire shows about 400,000 clones, over 75% found once; its top ten account for 1.9%. Study-wide results and limits: Recipients of vaccine and of placebo showed similar breadth of their non-spike TCR repertoires.

Sequenced here: peripheral blood, sampled in a trial of Ad26.COV2.S vaccine versus placebo. The clonotype originates from a person aged 18-65 years who received the Ad26.COV2.S COVID-19 vaccine or a placebo. The rearrangement uses TRBV10-3 and TRBJ2-6, with 8 bases aligning to TRBD2. CDR3 in DNA: TGTGCCGCCTCGGGACTAGTCTTCTCTGGGGCCAACGTCCTGACTTTC. Translating it yields CAASGLVFSGANVLTF.